Sequencing of this T cell receptor beta chain was carried out in a study of T cells after yellow fever vaccination. About this clonotype itself: Its specificity is unknown.

TCRdb processed the 5' RACE reads anew with MiXCR; each CDR3 protein has one entry. In the table there are fewer than 450,000 distinct CDR3 sequences, around 10% of which are singletons. Study observations and caveats: Highly abundant clonotypes carried over from the bulk population could end up in FACS-sorted repertoires as contaminants.

The length of the CDR3 is 14 residues. Per the germline V gene, CDR1 is SGHRS and CDR2 is YFSETQ. Trimming cost V 2 bases and J 3 bases, with 11 bases left between them. This chain joins TRBV5-1 and TRBJ1-1; the D gene is possibly TRBD1 (6 bases). The starting material was PBMCs, obtained on the day of the first yellow fever vaccination. The receptor was isolated from a young man who received the YFV17D yellow fever vaccine. The CDR3 is CASSLWGADTEAFF. In DNA, the CDR3 is TGCGCCAGCAGCTTATGGGGGGCGGACACTGAAGCTTTCTTT.